This entry describes one TCR beta chain. As yet, its antigen is unknown. Culture proceeded for 10 days, and CD4+ T cells were then isolated. The authors replaced half the medium with IL-2 medium on days 3 and 7. With V trimmed by 6 bases and J by 3 bases, 12 bases remained unmatched. Germline V gene data show CDR1 as SGHAT and CDR2 as FQNNGV. There are 16 residues in the CDR3. TCRdb's table, derived via immunoSEQ multiplex PCR, lists solely in-frame clones and lacks some. Of about 58,000 clones in the sample, around 80% were seen once. The data derive from a study of vaccination effects on CD4 cells after COVID-19. About the research overall: Cultures used 1.5 million to 2 million PBMC per well, approximately 10 IU/ml IL-2 and approximately 11 ug/ml peptides. Study-wide findings and caveats: Whether induced by infection or by vaccine, clones showed marked clonal contraction late after vaccination. The study found that only 1 of 255 vaccine-induced clones from healthy vaccinees cross-reacted with common cold coronaviruses.

Sample: CD4+ T cells from PBMCs cultured without peptide, taken before COVID-19 vaccination. V and J are TRBV11-2 and TRBJ1-1; 8 bases map to TRBD1. This sequence originates from a human donor who received a COVID-19 vaccine. The CDR3 loop reads CASSIRQGAAHTEAFF. The CDR3 region has the DNA TGTGCCAGCAGTATTCGTCAGGGGGCGGCCCACACTGAAGCTTTCTTT.